Listed below are T cell receptor beta chains from one sample, sequenced in a study of T cells in Graves' hyperthyroidism and ophthalmopathy. In TCRdb, the multiplex PCR reads were re-called with MiXCR into one record per CDR3 protein. The sample carries more than 150,000 distinct CDR3 sequences, about 17% recorded once. Sample: blood. Receptors originate from a woman aged 45-59 years with Graves' hyperthyroidism. Both conserved end residues are part of each CDR3. The D gene is left open where the match is weak. Clone size, where shown, is once, few, many, or a class for clones that have expanded.

CDR3 | DNA | size | V | D | J
CASTRGQGLSGGAFF | TGTGCCAGCACCCGAGGGCAAGGACTCTCGGGGGGGGCTTTCTTT | many | TRBV7-2 | - | TRBJ1-1
CASSIGNQPQHF | TGTGCCAGTAGTATAGGAAATCAGCCCCAGCATTTT | many | TRBV19 | - | TRBJ1-5
CASVSTENSPLHF | TGTGCCAGTGTTTCGACGGAAAATTCACCCCTCCACTTT | many | TRBV2 | - | TRBJ1-6
CASSIPQLRAGANVLTF | TGTGCCAGTAGTATCCCTCAGCTTCGGGCTGGGGCCAACGTCCTGACTTTC | - | TRBV19 | - | TRBJ2-6
CASSVLAGLETQYF | TGTGCCAGCAGTGTCTTAGCGGGGCTAGAGACCCAGTACTTC | many | TRBV27 | TRBD2 | TRBJ2-5
CSAGASGGGFTGELFF | TGCAGTGCTGGGGCCTCTGGCGGGGGGTTCACCGGGGAGCTGTTTTTT | many | TRBV20-1 | TRBD2 | TRBJ2-2
CSARAPGTGYDIQYF | TGCAGTGCTAGAGCCCCCGGGACAGGGTATGACATTCAGTACTTC | many | TRBV20-1 | TRBD1 | TRBJ2-4
CASKILHEQYF | TGTGCCAGCAAGATCCTCCACGAGCAGTACTTC | many | TRBV2 | - | TRBJ2-7
CASSYGGGYQETQYF | TGTGCCAGCAGTTACGGGGGCGGGTACCAAGAGACCCAGTACTTC | many | TRBV6-6 | - | TRBJ2-5
CASSPHRGGETQYF | TGTGCCAGCAGTCCCCACAGGGGAGGAGAGACCCAGTACTTC | - | TRBV12-3/TRBV12-4 | - | TRBJ2-5
CASSLQRSLFTF | TGTGCCAGCAGTTTGCAAAGGAGCCTATTCACCTTC | many | TRBV6-2/TRBV6-3 | - | TRBJ1-2